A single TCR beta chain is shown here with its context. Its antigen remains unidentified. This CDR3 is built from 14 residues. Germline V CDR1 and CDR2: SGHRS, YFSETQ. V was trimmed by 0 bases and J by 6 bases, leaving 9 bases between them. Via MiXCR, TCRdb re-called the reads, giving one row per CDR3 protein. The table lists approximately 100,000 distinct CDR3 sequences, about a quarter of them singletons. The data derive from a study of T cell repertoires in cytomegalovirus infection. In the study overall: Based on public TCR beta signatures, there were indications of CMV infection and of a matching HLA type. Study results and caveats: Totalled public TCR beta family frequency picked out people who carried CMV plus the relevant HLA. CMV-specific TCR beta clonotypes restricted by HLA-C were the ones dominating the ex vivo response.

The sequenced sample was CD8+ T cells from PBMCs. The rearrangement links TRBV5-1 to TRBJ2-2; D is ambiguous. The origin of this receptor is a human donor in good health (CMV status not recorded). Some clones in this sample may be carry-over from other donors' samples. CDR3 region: CASSLAVPPGELFF. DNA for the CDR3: TGCGCCAGCAGCTTGGCCGTACCGCCCGGGGAGCTGTTTTTT.